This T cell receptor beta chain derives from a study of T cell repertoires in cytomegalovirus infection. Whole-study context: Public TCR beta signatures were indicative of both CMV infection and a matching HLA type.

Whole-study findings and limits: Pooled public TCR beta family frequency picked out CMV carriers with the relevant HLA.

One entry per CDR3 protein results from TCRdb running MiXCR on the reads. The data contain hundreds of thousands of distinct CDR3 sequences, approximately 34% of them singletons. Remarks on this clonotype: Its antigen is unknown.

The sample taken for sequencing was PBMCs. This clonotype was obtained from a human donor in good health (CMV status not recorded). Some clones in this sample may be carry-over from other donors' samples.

The CDR3 region has the DNA TGTGCCAGTAGGGCCGTCACAACTAACTATGGCTACACCTTC. It translates to CASRAVTTNYGYTF. The rearrangement uses TRBV19 and TRBJ1-2; the D is unclear. With 6 bases removed from V and 0 bases from J, the gap between germline ends came to 11 bases. Germline V gives CDR1 LNHDA, CDR2 SQIVND (reference sequence). This CDR3 is built from 14 residues.